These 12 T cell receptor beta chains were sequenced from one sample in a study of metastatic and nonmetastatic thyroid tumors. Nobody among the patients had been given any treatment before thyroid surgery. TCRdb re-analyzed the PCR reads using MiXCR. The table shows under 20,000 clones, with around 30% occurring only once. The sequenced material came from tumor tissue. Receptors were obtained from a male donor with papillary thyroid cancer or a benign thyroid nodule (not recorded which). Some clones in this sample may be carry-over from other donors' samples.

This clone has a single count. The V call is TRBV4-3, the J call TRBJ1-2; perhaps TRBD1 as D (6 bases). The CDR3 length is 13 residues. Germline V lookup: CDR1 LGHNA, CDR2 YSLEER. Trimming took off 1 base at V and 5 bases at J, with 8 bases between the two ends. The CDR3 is CASSQAGVYGYTF. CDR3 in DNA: TGCGCCAGCAGCCAAGCAGGGGTGTATGGCTACACCTTC.

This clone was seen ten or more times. CDR3 coding DNA: TGTGCCAGCAGTGGGGGGGGGGGCCTCCAAGAGACCCAGTACTTC. Translated, it gives CASSGGGGLQETQYF. The chain is built from TRBV2 and TRBJ2-5; D is possibly TRBD2 (7 bases). The CDR3 is 15 amino acids. Trimming took off 4 bases at V and 1 base at J, with 13 bases between the two ends. CDR1 SNHLY and CDR2 FYNNEI come from the germline V gene.

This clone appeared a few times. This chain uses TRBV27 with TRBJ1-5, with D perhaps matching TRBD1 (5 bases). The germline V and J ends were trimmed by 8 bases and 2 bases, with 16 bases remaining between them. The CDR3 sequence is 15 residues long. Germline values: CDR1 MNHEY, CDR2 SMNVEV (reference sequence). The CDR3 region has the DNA TGTGCCAGCTCGTGGCAGGGTCGGGGCAATCAGCCCCAGCATTTT. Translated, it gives CASSWQGRGNQPQHF.

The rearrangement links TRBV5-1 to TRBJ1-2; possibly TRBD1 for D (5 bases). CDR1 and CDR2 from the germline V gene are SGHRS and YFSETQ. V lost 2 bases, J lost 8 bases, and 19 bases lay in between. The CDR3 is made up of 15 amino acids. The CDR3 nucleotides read TGCGCCAGCAGCTTTGGGGGGAGCGGAGGGGAAGGCTACACCTTC. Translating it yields CASSFGGSGGEGYTF.

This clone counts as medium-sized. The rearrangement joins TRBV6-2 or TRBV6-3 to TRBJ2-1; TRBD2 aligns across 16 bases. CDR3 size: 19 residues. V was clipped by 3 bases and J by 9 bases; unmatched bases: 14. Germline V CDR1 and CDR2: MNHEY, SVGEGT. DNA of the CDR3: TGTGCCAGCAGTTATTCCTTCACCGGGACTAGCGGGAGGGCCTTTGAGCAGTTCTTC. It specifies CASSYSFTGTSGRAFEQFF.

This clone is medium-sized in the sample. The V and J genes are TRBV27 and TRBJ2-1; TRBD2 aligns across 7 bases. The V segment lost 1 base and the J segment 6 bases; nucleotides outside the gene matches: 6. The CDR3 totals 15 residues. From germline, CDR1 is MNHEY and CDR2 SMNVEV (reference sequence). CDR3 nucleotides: TGTGCCAGCAGTTTATTCCCTAGCGGAGGCAATGAGCAGTTCTTC. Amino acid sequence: CASSLFPSGGNEQFF.

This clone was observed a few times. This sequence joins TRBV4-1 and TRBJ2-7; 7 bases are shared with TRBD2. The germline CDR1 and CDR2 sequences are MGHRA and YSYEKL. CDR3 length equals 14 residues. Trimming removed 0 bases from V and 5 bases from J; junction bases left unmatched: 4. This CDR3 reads CASSQDRGTNEQYF. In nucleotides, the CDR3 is TGCGCCAGCAGCCAAGATCGGGGGACTAACGAGCAGTACTTC.

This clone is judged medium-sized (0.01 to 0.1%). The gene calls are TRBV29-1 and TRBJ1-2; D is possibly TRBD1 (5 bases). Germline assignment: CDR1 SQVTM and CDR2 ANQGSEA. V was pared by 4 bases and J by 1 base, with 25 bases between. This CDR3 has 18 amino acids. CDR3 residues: CSVAGGEMTDGLNYGYTF. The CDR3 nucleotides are TGCAGCGTTGCCGGGGGGGAAATGACCGACGGCCTTAACTATGGCTACACCTTC.

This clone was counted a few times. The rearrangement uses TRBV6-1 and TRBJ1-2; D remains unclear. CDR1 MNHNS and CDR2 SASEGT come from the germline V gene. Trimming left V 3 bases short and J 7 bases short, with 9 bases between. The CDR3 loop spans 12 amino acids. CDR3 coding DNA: TGTGCCAGCAGTGATAGGAATGGTGGCTACACCTTC. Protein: CASSDRNGGYTF.

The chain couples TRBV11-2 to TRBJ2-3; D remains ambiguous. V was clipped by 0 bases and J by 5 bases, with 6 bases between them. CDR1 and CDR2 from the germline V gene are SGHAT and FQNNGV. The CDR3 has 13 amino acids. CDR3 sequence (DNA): TGTGCCAGCAGCTTAGATTTGGTAGATACGCAGTATTTT. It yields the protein CASSLDLVDTQYF.

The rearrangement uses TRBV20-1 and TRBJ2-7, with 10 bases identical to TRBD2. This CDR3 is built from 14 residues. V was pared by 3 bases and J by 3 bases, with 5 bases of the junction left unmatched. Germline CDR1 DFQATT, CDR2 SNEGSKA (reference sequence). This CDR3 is CSASYGTSDYEQYF. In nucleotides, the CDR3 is TGCAGTGCTAGTTATGGGACTAGCGACTACGAGCAGTACTTC.

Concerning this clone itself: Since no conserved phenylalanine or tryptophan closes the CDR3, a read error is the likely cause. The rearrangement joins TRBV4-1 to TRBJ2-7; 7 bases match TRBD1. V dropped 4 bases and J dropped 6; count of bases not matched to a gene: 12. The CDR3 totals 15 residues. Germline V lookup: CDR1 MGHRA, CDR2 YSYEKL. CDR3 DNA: TGCGCCAGCAGCCCTAGACAGGGTAGTACCTTCGAGCAGTACTTA. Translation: CASSPRQGSTFEQYL.